This T cell receptor (beta chain) comes out of a study of CD8 T cells in ankylosing spondylitis (dated by TCRdb to 2016 to 2017). Turning to the overall study: T cell receptor beta repertoires were profiled in healthy donors and ankylosing spondylitis patients so that disease-linked TCR variants could be found. The full study cohort was made up of 20 to 25 ankylosing spondylitis patients and about a hundred healthy donors. Peripheral blood was sampled, and synovial fluid was also collected from ankylosing spondylitis patients. Overall study outcomes, separate from this receptor: Some TCR beta motif variants had previously been reported in synovial fluid and blood of reactive arthritis patients, which suggested common disease-initiation mechanisms. According to the report, matched synovial fluid samples from ankylosing spondylitis patients were significantly enriched for the disease-linked clones. In peripheral blood, the disease-linked clones were found at relatively low frequencies and had a CD8+ phenotype. A TCR beta motif of several highly homologous amino acid variants appeared characteristic of blood from ankylosing spondylitis patients.

This clonotype was detected a few times. The target of this receptor is not known. No base quality values were provided; no much bigger clone lies one nucleotide off. TCRdb names Illumina HiSeq 2500 as the instrument used. Quantitative 5'-RACE with molecular barcodes was used to prepare TCR beta libraries. Under the source paper's analysis protocol: Disease-linked TCR variants were identified with a new computational method built on a probabilistic model of VDJ rearrangement. TCRdb took the public reads, trimmed them with fastp at Q25, ran MiXCR for clone calling and kept in-frame beta chains. Under each unique CDR3 protein, matching rows form one entry showing the most common genes and DNA. The V and J calls were determined by TCRdb, not by the authors. This sample comprises hundreds of thousands of distinct CDR3 sequences, less than 25% of them detected only once. In total, the top ten clones hold roughly 4% of the sample.

Ends trimmed: V by 7 bases, J by 6 bases; bases unmatched to a gene: 5. The CDR3 numbers 13 residues from cysteine through phenylalanine. CDR3 DNA is the only sequence kept; it has 39 bases, read in frame from the first base. CDR1 ENHRY and CDR2 SYGVKD were looked up in the germline V gene. This receptor was obtained from a female donor with ankylosing spondylitis or in good health (not recorded which). Sequenced: blood, either unsorted or a sorted T cell fraction (not recorded which). The chain was built from TRBV10-3 and TRBJ2-1; 8 junctional bases match TRBD1. The nucleotide sequence reads as follows: TGTGCCATCACCGGGACAGGTATCAATGAGCAGTTCTTC. Its protein product is CAITGTGINEQFF.